Sequencing of this T cell receptor beta chain was carried out in a study of response to subunit inactivated influenza vaccine. Each CDR3 protein is one row after TCRdb ran MiXCR on the RT-PCR reads. The repertoire includes around 520,000 distinct CDR3 sequences, 12% of them detected once, and roughly 10% sits in the top ten. In regard to this clonotype: Its target is unknown.

V lost 4 bases, J lost 1 base, and 5 bases lay in between. CDR3 size: 14 residues. CDR1 is LNHDA, CDR2 SQIVND, per germline (reference sequence). Study-wide results and caveats: Every seasonal influenza vaccination brings in few new T cells, the authors suggested.

The rearrangement links TRBV19 to TRBJ2-6; D not certain. This sample comprised PBMCs from blood, obtained on the day of vaccination. The receptor was derived from a man in his forties or fifties who received an inactivated influenza vaccine. The CDR3 nucleotides read TGTGCCAGTAGTAAGACTTCTGGGGCCAACGTCCTGACTTTC. Its translation: CASSKTSGANVLTF.